Below are 16 T cell receptor beta chains sequenced from a single sample in a study of identical twins. TCRdb independently ran MiXCR on the 5' RACE reads; one entry per CDR3 protein. The repertoire includes roughly 750,000 distinct CDR3 sequences, about 20% of them detected once, and roughly 4% sits in the top ten. These data also formed part of another study, on T cells expressing NK-cell markers.

The sample was PBMCs. The receptors originated from a woman younger than 35 in good health.

Many counts were recorded for this clonotype. The rearrangement joins TRBV6-6 to TRBJ1-1, with D unclear. CDR1 MNHNY and CDR2 SVGAGI come from the germline V gene (reference sequence). The CDR3 is 13 residues long. Trimming took off 5 bases at V and 2 bases at J, with 9 bases between the two ends. The CDR3 is CASSRATNTEAFF. The CDR3 DNA sequence: TGTGCCAGCAGTCGAGCGACAAACACTGAAGCTTTCTTT.

Only a few counts were recorded for this clonotype. The V and J genes are TRBV6-1 and TRBJ1-2, with D possibly being TRBD1 (5 bases). This CDR3 comprises 13 residues. With 6 bases removed from V and 5 bases from J, the gap between germline ends came to 13 bases. Per germline, CDR1 MNHNS and CDR2 SASEGT. This CDR3 reads CASSRGVTYGYTF. CDR3 coding DNA: TGTGCCAGCAGCCGAGGGGTTACTTATGGCTACACCTTC.

There are a few counts of this clonotype. The chain joins TRBV6-1 to TRBJ2-3; D gene ambiguous. The CDR3 loop spans 14 amino acids. Per germline, CDR1 MNHNS and CDR2 SASEGT. The V end lost 6 bases, the J end lost 0 bases, and 10 bases lay between the germline ends. CDR3 nucleotides: TGTGCCAGCAGGAGACTGTTTAGCACAGATACGCAGTATTTT. Its translation is CASRRLFSTDTQYF.

The sample holds a few counts of this clonotype. This chain uses TRBV6-2 or TRBV6-3 with TRBJ2-1, with 8 nucleotides matching TRBD2. CDR1 and CDR2 (germline): MNHEY, SVGEGT. V trimming: 6 bases; J trimming: 14 bases; junction bases outside the gene matches: 9. This CDR3 region has 12 residues. CDR3 sequence reads: CASRPATSEKFF. CDR3 nucleotides: TGTGCCAGCAGGCCCGCGACTAGCGAGAAGTTCTTC.

J is TRBJ2-5 and V is TRBV11-2; either TRBD1 or TRBD2 may supply D (5 bases each). From germline, CDR1 is SGHAT and CDR2 FQNNGV. V was clipped by 3 bases and J by 5 bases, with 10 bases between them. The CDR3 length is 13 residues. CDR3 DNA: TGTGCCAGCAGCTTGGGGGAAGGGGAGACCCAGTACTTC. It translates to CASSLGEGETQYF.

The chain uses TRBV4-3 and TRBJ1-6; D unresolved. The length of the CDR3 is 16 residues. Trimming took 0 bases from V and 5 from J, leaving 11 bases between them. Germline V gene lookup returns CDR1 LGHNA and CDR2 YSLEER. CDR3 residues: CASSQEAGGHNSPLHF. The DNA for the CDR3 is TGCGCCAGCAGCCAAGAAGCGGGCGGTCATAATTCACCCCTCCACTTT.

This clonotype was counted many times. The chain uses TRBV7-4 and TRBJ2-7; D is undetermined. Germline V CDR1 and CDR2: SGHVT, SQSDAQ. The CDR3 runs to 11 residues. Trimming left V 1 base short and J 13 bases short, with 11 bases between. CDR3 region: CASSLESFGYF. CDR3 DNA: TGTGCCAGCAGCTTAGAGTCGTTCGGTTACTTC.

This clonotype was observed a handful of times. The chain recombines TRBV1 with TRBJ1-4; TRBD1, the D gene given by the table, was not confirmed from the DNA. TRBV1 is annotated as a pseudogene. The CDR3 is made up of 13 amino acids. The CDR3 DNA sequence: TGCACCAGCGGCGCCCGGGGGGACGAAAAACTGTTTTTT. This gives the protein CTSGARGDEKLFF.

The chain is built from TRBV7-2 and TRBJ2-3; 7 bases are a match to TRBD2. The CDR3 has 17 amino acids. Trimming took 2 bases from V and 5 from J; bases not matched to a gene: 13. CDR1 and CDR2 (germline): SGHTA, FQGNSA. CDR3 in amino acids: CASSLSGDGRPGDTQYF. CDR3 coding DNA: TGTGCCAGCAGCTTAAGTGGAGACGGGAGGCCGGGAGATACGCAGTATTTT.

This clonotype was counted between two and nine times. The chain links TRBV27 to TRBJ2-1; TRBD1 or TRBD2 may be the D gene (5 bases each). Trimming shortened V by 2 bases and J by 8 bases, and 10 bases separated the two germline ends. The CDR3 runs 13 residues. Germline CDR1 reads MNHEY; CDR2 reads SMNVEV (reference sequence). Here the CDR3 reads CASSLRQGHEQFF. CDR3 bases: TGTGCCAGCAGTTTACGGCAGGGACATGAGCAGTTCTTC.

Ten or more counts support this clonotype. The J gene is TRBJ2-7, the V gene TRBV12-3 or TRBV12-4; 8 nucleotides agree with TRBD1. V trimming: 6 bases; J trimming: 4 bases; junction bases outside the gene matches: 11. The CDR3 loop spans 15 amino acids. CDR3 sequence (DNA): TGTGCCAGCAGCGGACAGGGAAGGGGGATATACGAGCAGTACTTC. Its translation: CASSGQGRGIYEQYF.

CDR3 sequence (DNA): TGCGCCAGCAGCGGCCGAGGGGTGACCACCGGGGAGCTGTTTTTT. Protein product: CASSGRGVTTGELFF. The chain joins TRBV5-1 to TRBJ2-2; D is perhaps TRBD1 or TRBD2 (5 bases each). Germline CDR1 SGHRS, CDR2 YFSETQ. The CDR3 length is 15 residues. The V gene lost 4 bases and the J gene lost 4 bases, with 14 bases spanning the gap.

This clonotype has more than one count but fewer than ten. The chain joins TRBV6-1 to TRBJ2-6; D possibly corresponds to TRBD1 (5 bases). With 7 bases removed from V and 1 base from J, the gap between germline ends came to 11 bases. Germline lookup yields CDR1 MNHNS and CDR2 SASEGT. The CDR3 length is 15 residues. CDR3 coding DNA: TGTGCCAGCACCCTTAGGGGATCTGGGGCCAACGTCCTGACTTTC. Its protein product is CASTLRGSGANVLTF.

The chain employs TRBV6-5 and TRBJ2-3, with TRBD2 identical over 8 bases. Germline CDR1 is MNHEY and CDR2 is SVGAGI. Trimming at V came to 2 bases and at J to 6 bases, leaving 10 bases not matched to a gene. The CDR3 runs 16 residues. The CDR3 nucleotides are TGTGCCAGCAGTTACGTCGGGAGCGGGGGAGGGGATACGCAGTATTTT. Its translation is CASSYVGSGGGDTQYF.

The V call is TRBV4-3, the J call TRBJ2-3, with TRBD1 as a possible D gene (5 bases). Germline CDR1 is LGHNA and CDR2 is YSLEER. The V and J ends lost 0 bases and 5 bases respectively, with 24 bases between them. The CDR3 loop spans 19 amino acids. CDR3 loop: CASSQDRVGALWAIDTQYF. The CDR3 region has the DNA TGCGCCAGCAGCCAAGATCGGGTTGGGGCCCTATGGGCCATAGATACGCAGTATTTT.

The V call is TRBV9, the J call TRBJ2-1; 11 bases map to TRBD1. Germline loops: CDR1 SGDLS, CDR2 YYNGEE. There are 14 residues in the CDR3. V lost 4 bases and J lost 6; bases outside the gene matches: 3. The CDR3 region has the DNA TGTGCCAGCAGCCCCGGACAGGGGGCCAATGAGCAGTTCTTC. Its protein is CASSPGQGANEQFF. Filled out from reference TRBV9 and TRBJ2-1, the complete variable domain reads DSGVTQTPKHLITATGQRVTLRCSPRSGDLSVYWYQQSLDQGLQFLIQYYNGEERAKGNILERFSAQQFPDLHSELNLSSLELGDSALYFCASSPGQGANEQFFGPGTRLTVL.